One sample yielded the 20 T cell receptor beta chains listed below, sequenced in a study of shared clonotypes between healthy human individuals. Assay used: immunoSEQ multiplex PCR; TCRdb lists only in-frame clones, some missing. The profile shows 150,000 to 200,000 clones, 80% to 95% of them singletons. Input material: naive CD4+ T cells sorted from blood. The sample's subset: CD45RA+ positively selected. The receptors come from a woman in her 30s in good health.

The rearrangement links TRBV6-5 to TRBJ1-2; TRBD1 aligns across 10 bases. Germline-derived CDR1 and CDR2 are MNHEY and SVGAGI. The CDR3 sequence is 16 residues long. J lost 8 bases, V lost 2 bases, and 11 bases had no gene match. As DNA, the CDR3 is TGTGCCAGCAGTTACGCCGTCCCGGGACAGGGGAGCGGCTACACCTTC. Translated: CASSYAVPGQGSGYTF.

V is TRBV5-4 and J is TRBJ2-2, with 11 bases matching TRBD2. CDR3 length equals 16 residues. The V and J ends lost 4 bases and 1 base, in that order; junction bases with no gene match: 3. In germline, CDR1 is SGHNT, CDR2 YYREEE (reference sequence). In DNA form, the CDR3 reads TGTGCCAGCAGCCCGGGACTAGCGGTGAACACCGGGGAGCTGTTTTTT. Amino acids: CASSPGLAVNTGELFF.

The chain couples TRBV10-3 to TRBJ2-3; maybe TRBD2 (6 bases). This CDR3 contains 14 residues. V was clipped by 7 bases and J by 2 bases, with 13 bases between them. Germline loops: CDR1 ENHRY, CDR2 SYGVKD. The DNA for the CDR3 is TGTGCCATCAACTCGCGGGACTCCACAGATACGCAGTATTTT. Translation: CAINSRDSTDTQYF.

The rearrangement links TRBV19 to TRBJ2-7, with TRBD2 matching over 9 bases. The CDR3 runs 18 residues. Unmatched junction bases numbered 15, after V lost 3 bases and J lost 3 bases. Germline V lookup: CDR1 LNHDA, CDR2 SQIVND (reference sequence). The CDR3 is CASSMRGGRASDYYEQYF. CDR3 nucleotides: TGTGCCAGTAGTATGCGGGGGGGAAGAGCCTCGGACTACTACGAGCAGTACTTC.

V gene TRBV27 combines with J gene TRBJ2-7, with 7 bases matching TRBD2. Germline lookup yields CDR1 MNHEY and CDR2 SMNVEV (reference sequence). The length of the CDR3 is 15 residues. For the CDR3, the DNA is TGTTCCACCTCCCGCGCGGCTAGCGGCGCCTACGAGCAGTACTTC. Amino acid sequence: CSTSRAASGAYEQYF.

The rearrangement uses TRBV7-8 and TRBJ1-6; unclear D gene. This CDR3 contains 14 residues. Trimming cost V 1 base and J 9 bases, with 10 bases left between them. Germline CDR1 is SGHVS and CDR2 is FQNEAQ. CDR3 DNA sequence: TGTGCCAGCAGCTTAGAACAGCCGGGTTCACCCCTCCACTTT. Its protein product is CASSLEQPGSPLHF.

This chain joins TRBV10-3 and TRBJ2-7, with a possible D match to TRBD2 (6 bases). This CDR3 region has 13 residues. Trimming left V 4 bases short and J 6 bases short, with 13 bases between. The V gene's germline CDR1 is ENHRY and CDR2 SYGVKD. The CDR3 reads CAISGDPGGEQYF. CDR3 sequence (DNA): TGTGCCATCAGTGGGGACCCCGGGGGCGAGCAGTACTTC.

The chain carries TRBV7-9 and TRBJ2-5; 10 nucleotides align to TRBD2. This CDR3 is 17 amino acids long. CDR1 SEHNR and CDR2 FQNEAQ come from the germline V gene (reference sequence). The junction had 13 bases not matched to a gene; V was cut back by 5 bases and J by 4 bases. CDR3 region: CASSRRGAGGPGETQYF. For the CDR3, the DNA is TGTGCCAGCAGCCGAAGGGGAGCGGGAGGGCCCGGAGAGACCCAGTACTTC. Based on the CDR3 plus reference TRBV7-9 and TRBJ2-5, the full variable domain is DTGVSQNPRHKITKRGQNVTFRCDPISEHNRLYWYRQTLGQGPEFLTYFQNEAQLEKSRLLSDRFSAERPKGSFSTLEIQRTEQGDSAMYLCASSRRGAGGPGETQYFGPGTRLLVL.

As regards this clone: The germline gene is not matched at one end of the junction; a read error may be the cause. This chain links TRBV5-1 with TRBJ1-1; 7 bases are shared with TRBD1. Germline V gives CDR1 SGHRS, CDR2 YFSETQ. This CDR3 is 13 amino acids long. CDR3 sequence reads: CASSLEGAGGLIF. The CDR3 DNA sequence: TGCGCCAGCAGCTTGGAGGGGGCCGGGGGCTTGATCTTT.

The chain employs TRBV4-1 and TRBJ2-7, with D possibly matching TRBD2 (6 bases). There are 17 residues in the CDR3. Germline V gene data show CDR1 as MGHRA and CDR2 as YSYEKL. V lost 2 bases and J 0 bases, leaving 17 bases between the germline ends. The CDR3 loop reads CASSQWPGAGPSYEQYF. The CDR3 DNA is TGCGCCAGCAGCCAATGGCCGGGCGCGGGACCCTCCTACGAGCAGTACTTC.

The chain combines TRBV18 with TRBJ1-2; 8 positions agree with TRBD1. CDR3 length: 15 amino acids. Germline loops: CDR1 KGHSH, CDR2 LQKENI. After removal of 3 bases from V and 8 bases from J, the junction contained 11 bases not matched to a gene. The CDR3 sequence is CASSPQNPGGNGYTF. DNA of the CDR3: TGTGCCAGCTCACCTCAGAACCCAGGGGGCAACGGCTACACCTTC.

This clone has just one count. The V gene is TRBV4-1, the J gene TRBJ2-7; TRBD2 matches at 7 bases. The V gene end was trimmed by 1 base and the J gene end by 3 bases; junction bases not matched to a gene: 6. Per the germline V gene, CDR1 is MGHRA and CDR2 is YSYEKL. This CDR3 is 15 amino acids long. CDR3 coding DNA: TGCGCCAGCAGCCAAGCGGGGCGGGAGAACTACGAGCAGTACTTC. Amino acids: CASSQAGRENYEQYF.

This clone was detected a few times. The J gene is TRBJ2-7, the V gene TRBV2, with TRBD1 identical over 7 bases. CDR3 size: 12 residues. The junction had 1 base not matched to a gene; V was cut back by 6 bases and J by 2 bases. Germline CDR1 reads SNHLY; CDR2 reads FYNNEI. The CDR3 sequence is CASRQGPYEQYF. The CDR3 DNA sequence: TGTGCCAGCAGACAGGGGCCCTACGAGCAGTACTTC.

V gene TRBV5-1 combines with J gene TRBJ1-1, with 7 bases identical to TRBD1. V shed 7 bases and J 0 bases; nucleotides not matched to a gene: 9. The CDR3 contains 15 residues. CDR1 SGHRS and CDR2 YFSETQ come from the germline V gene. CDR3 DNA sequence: TGCGCCAGCTCCTCGCCCGGGACAGTGAACACTGAAGCTTTCTTT. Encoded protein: CASSSPGTVNTEAFF.

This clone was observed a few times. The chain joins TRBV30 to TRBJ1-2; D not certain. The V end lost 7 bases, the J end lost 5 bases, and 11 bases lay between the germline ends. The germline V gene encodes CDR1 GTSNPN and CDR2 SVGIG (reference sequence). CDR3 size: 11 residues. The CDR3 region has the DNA TGTGCCTACCGGGCCCATTATGGCTACACCTTC. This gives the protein CAYRAHYGYTF. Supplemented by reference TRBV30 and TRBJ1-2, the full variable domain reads SQTIHQWPATLVQPVGSPLSLECTVEGTSNPNLYWYRQAAGRGLQLLFYSVGIGQISSEVPQNLSASRPQDRQFILSSKKLLLSDSGFYLCAYRAHYGYTFGSGTRLTVV.

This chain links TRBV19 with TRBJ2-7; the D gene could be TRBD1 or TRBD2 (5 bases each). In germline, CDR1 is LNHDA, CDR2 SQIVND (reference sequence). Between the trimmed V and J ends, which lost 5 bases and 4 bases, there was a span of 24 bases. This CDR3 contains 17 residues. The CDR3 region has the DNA TGTGCCAGTAGTGAAATCGGGGCCGGTGACCCGGTGTACGAGCAGTACTTC. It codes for CASSEIGAGDPVYEQYF.

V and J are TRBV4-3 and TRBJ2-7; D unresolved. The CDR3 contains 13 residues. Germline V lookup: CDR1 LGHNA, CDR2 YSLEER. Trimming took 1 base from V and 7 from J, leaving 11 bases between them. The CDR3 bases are TGCGCCAGCAGCCAAGGATGGTCTGGGGAGCAGTACTTC. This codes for CASSQGWSGEQYF.

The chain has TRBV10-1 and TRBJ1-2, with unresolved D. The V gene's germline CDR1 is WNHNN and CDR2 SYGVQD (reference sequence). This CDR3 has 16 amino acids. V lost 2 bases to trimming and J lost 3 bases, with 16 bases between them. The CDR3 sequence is CASSESQSTDDYGYTF. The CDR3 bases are TGCGCCAGCAGTGAGAGCCAGTCGACTGACGACTATGGCTACACCTTC.

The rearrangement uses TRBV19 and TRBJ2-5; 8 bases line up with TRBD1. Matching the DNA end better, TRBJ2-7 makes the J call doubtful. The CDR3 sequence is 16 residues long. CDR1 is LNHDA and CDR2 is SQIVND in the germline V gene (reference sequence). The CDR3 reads CASSIAGNRGTYEQYF. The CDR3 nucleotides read TGTGCCAGTAGTATCGCGGGAAACAGGGGGACCTACGAGCAGTACTTC.

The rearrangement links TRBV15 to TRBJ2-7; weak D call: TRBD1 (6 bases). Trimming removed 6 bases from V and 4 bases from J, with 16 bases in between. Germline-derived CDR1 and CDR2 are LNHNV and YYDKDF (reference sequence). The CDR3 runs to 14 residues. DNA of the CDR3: TGTGCCACCAGGAACTCAGGGGCGAGGTACGAGCAGTACTTC. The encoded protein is CATRNSGARYEQYF.